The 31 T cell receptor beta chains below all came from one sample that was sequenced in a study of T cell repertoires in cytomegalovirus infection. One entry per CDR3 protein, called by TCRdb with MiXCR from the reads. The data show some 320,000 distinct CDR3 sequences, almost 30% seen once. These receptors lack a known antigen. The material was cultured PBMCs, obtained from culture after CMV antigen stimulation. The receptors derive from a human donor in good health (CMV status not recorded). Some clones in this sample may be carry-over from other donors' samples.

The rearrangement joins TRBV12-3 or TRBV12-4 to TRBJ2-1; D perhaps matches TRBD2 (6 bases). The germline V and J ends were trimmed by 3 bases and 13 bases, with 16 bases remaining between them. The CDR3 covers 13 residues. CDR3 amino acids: CASSFGSGGNQFF. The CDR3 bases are TGTGCCAGCAGTTTCGGGAGCGGTGGTAATCAGTTCTTC.

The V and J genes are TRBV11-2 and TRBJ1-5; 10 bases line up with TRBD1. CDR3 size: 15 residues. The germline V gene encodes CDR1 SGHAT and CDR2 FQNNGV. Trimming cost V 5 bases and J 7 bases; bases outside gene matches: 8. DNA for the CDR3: TGTGCCAGCAGCAGGGGGACAGGGGCCCTGCAGCCCCAGCATTTT. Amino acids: CASSRGTGALQPQHF.

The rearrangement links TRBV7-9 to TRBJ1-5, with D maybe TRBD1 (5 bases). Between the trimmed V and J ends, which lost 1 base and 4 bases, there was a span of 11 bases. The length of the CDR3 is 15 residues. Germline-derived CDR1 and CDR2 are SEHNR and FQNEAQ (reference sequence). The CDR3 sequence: CASSLDLTANQPQHF. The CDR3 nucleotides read TGTGCCAGCAGCTTAGACTTGACAGCAAATCAGCCCCAGCATTTT.

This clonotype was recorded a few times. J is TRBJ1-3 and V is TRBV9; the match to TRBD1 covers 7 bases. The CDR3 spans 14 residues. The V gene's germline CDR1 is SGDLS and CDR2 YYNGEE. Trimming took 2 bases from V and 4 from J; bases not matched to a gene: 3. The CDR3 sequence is CASSVRDSGNTIYF. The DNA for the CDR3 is TGTGCCAGCAGCGTCCGGGACAGCGGAAACACCATATATTTT.

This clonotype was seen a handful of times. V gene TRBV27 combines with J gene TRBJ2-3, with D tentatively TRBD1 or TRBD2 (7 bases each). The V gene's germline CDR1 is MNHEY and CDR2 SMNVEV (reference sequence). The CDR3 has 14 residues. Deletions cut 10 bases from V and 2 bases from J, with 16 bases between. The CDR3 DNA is TGTGCCACCTGCAGCGGGACAGCCACAGATACGCAGTATTTT. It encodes CATCSGTATDTQYF.

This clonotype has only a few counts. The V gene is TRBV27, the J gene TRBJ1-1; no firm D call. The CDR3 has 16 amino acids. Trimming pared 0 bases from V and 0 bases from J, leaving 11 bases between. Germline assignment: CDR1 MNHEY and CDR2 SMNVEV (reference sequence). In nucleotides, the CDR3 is TGTGCCAGCAGTTTATCACGGGGTTACATGAACACTGAAGCTTTCTTT. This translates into CASSLSRGYMNTEAFF.

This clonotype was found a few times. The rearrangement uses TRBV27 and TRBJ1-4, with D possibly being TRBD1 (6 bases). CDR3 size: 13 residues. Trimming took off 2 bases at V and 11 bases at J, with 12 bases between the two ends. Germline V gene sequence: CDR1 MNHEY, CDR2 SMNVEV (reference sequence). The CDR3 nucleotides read TGTGCCAGCAGTTTAGAGGGACACGGGAAACTGTTTTTT. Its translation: CASSLEGHGKLFF.

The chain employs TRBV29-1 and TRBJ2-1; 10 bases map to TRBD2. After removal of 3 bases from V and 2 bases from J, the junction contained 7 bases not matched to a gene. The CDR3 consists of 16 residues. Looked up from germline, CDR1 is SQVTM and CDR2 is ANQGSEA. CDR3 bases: TGCAGCGTTGACGGGGTTAGCGGGAGGACCTACAATGAGCAGTTCTTC. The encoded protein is CSVDGVSGRTYNEQFF.

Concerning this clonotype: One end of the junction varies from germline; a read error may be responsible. DNA of the CDR3: TGTGCTAGCAGCTTAGGGGTAGGGGACGGCGAGCAGTACTTC. It specifies CASSLGVGDGEQYF. This rearrangement joins TRBV7-9 to TRBJ2-7, with D perhaps being TRBD1 or TRBD2 (5 bases each). The CDR3 sequence is 14 residues long. Germline CDR1 is SEHNR and CDR2 is FQNEAQ (reference sequence).

In DNA form, the CDR3 reads TGTGCCAGCAGCCGCTCGGGGGGATTGACCTACGAGCAGTACTTC. This sequence encodes CASSRSGGLTYEQYF. The chain has TRBV7-9 and TRBJ2-7; 7 bases agree with TRBD2. CDR1 is SEHNR and CDR2 is FQNEAQ in the germline V gene (reference sequence). J lost 2 bases, V lost 5 bases, and 9 bases had no gene match. This CDR3 spans 15 amino acids.

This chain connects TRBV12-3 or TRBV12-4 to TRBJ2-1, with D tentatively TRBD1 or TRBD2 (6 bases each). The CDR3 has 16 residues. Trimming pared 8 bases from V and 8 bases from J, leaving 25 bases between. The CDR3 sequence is CASARGGSGTIDEQFF. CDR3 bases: TGTGCCAGCGCCAGAGGGGGGAGTGGGACAATAGATGAGCAGTTCTTC.

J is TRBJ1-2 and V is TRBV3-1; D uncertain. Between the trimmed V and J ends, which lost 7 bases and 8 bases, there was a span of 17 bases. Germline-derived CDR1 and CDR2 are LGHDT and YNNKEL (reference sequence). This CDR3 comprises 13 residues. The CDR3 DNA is TGTGCCAGCAACGGCGGGCTCACTGAAGGCTACACCTTC. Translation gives CASNGGLTEGYTF. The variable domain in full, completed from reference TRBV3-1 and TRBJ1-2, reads DTAVSQTPKYLVTQMGNDKSIKCEQNLGHDTMYWYKQDSKKFLKIMFSYNNKELIINETVPNRFSPKSPDKAHLNLHINSLELGDSAVYFCASNGGLTEGYTFGSGTRLTVV.

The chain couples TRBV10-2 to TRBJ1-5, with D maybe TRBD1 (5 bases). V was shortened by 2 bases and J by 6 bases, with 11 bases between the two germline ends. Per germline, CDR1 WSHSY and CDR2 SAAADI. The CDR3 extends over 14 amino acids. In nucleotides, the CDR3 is TGCGCCAGCAGTGAGGAGGGGACGGGTCAGCCCCAGCATTTT. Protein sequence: CASSEEGTGQPQHF.

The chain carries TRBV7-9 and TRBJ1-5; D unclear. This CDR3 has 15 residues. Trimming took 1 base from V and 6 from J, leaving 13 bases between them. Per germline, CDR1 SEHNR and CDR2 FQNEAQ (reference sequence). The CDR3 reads CASSLGEAGGQPQHF. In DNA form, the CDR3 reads TGTGCCAGCAGCTTAGGGGAGGCGGGTGGTCAGCCCCAGCATTTT.

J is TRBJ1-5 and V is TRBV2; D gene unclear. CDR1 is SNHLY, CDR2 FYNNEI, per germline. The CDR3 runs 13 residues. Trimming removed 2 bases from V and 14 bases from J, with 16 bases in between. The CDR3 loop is CASSEIQSRPEHF. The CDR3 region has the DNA TGTGCCAGCAGTGAAATTCAGAGCCGGCCAGAGCATTTT. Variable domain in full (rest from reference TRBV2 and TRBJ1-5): EPEVTQTPSHQVTQMGQEVILRCVPISNHLYFYWYRQILGQKVEFLVSFYNNEISEKSEIFDDQFSVERPDGSNFTLKIRSTKLEDSAMYFCASSEIQSRPEHFGDGTRLSIL.

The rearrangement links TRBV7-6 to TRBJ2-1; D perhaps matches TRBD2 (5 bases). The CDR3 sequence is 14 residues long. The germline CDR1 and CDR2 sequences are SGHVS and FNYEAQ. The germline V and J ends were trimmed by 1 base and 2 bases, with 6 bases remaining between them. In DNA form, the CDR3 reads TGTGCCAGCAGCTTAGAGGAGGCCTACAATGAGCAGTTCTTC. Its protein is CASSLEEAYNEQFF.

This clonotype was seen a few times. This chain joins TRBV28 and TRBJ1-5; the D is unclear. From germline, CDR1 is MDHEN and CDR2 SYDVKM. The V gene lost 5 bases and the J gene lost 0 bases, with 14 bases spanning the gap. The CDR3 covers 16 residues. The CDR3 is CASSTGNFYSNQPQHF. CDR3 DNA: TGTGCCAGCAGTACCGGCAACTTTTATAGCAATCAGCCCCAGCATTTT.

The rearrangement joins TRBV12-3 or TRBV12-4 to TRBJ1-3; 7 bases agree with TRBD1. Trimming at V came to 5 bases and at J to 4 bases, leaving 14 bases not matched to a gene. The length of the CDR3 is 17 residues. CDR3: CASSPRLVGGSGNTIYF. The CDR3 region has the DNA TGTGCCAGCAGTCCTCGTTTAGTAGGGGGCTCCGGAAACACCATATATTTT.

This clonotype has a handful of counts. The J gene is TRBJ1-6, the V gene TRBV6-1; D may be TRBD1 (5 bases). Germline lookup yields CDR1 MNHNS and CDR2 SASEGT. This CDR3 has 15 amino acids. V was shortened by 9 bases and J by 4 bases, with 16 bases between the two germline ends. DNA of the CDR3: TGTGCCAGTCGGTGGGAGGAGGGGTATAATTCACCCCTCCACTTT. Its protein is CASRWEEGYNSPLHF.

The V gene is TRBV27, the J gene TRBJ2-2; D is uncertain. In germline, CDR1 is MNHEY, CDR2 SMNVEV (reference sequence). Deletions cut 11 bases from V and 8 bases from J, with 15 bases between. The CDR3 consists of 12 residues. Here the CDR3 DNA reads TGTGCCTCCAGTTCCCAGGCGGGGGAGCTGTTTTTT. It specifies CASSSQAGELFF.

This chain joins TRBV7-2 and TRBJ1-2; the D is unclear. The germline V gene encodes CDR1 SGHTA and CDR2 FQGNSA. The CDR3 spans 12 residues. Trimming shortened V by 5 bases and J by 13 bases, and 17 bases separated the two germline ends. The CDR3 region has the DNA TGTGCCAGCAGCGACCGGACGGTCCTTTCCACCTTC. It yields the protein CASSDRTVLSTF. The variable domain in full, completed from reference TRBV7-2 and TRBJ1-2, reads GAGVSQSPSNKVTEKGKDVELRCDPISGHTALYWYRQSLGQGLEFLIYFQGNSAPDKSGLPSDRFSAERTGGSVSTLTIQRTQQEDSAVYLCASSDRTVLSTFGSGTRLTVV.

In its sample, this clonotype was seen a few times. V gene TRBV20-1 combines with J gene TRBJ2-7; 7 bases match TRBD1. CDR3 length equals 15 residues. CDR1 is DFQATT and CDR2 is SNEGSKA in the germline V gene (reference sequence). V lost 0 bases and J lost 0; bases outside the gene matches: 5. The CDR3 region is CSAREGQAFSYEQYF. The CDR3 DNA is TGCAGTGCTAGAGAAGGACAGGCTTTCTCCTACGAGCAGTACTTC.

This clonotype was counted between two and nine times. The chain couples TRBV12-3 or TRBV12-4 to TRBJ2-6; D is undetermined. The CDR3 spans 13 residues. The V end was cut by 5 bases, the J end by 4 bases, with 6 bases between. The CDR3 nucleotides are TGTGCCAGCAGTAATTCAGGGGCCAACGTCCTGACTTTC. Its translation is CASSNSGANVLTF.

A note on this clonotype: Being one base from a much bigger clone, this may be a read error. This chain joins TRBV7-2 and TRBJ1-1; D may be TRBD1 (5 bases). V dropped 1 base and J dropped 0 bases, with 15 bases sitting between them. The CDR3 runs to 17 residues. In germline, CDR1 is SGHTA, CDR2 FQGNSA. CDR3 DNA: TGTGCCAGCAGCTTAGTCGGGGACGGTCGCATGAACACTGAAGCTTTCTTT. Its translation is CASSLVGDGRMNTEAFF.

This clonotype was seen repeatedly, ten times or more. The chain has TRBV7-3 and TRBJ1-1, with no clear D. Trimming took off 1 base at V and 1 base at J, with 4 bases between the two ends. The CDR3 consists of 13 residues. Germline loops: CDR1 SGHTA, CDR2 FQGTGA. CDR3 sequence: CASSLNRNTEAFF. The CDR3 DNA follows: TGTGCCAGCAGCTTAAATAGGAACACTGAAGCTTTCTTT.

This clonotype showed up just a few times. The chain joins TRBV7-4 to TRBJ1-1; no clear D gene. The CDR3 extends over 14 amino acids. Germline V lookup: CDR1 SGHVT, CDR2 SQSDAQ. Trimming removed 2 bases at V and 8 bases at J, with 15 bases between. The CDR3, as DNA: TGTGCCAGCAGCTTACCGGCCCCGAGGGTAGAAGCTTTCTTT. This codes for CASSLPAPRVEAFF.

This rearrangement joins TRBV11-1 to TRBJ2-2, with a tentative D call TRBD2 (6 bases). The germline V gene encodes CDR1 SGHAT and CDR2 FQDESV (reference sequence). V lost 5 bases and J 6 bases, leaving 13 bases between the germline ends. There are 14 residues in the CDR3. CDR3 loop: CASSQGGVPGELFF. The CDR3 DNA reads TGTGCCAGCAGCCAAGGCGGGGTGCCCGGGGAGCTGTTTTTT.

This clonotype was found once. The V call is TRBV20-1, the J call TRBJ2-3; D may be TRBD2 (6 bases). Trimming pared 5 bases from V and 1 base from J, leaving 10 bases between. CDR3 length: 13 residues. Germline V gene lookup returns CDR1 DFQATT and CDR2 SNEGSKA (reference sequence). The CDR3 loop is CSAGTGGTDTQYF. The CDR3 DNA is TGCAGTGCTGGAACGGGAGGCACAGATACGCAGTATTTT.

CDR3 DNA: TGTGCCAGCAGCCCTCGACAGGAGGGCACTGAAGCTTTCTTT. This codes for CASSPRQEGTEAFF. V is TRBV3-1 and J is TRBJ1-1; perhaps TRBD1 as D (6 bases). The CDR3 consists of 14 residues. CDR1 is LGHDT and CDR2 is YNNKEL in the germline V gene (reference sequence). Between the trimmed V and J ends, which lost 4 bases and 4 bases, there was a span of 13 bases.

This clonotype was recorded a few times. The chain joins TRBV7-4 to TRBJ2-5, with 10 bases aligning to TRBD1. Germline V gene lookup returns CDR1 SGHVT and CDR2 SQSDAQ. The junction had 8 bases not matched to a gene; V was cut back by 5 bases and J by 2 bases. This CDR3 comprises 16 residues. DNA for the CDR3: TGTGCCAGCAGCCCCCGGGACAGGGGAGAACAAGAGACCCAGTACTTC. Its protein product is CASSPRDRGEQETQYF.

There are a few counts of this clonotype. Written as DNA, the CDR3 is TGTGCCAGCAGTTACTCGAGGGAGGGCTATGACGGCTACACCTTC. This codes for CASSYSREGYDGYTF. J is TRBJ1-2 and V is TRBV6-5, with D uncertain. Germline V gene data show CDR1 as MNHEY and CDR2 as SVGAGI. This CDR3 region has 15 residues. Between the trimmed V and J ends, which lost 0 bases and 8 bases, there was a span of 16 bases.